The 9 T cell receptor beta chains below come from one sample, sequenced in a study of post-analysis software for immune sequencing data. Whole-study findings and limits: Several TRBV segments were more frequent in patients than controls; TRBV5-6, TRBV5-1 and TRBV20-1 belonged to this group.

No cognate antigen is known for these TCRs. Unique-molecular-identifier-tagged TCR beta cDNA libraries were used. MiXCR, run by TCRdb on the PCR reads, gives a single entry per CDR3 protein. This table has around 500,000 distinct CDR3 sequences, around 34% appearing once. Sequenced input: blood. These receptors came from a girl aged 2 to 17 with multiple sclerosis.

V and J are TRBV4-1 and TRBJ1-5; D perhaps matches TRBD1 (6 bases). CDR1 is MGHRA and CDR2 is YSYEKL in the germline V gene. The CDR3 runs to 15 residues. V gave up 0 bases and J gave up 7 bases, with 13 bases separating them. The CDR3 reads CASSQDPGDGQPQHF. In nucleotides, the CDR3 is TGCGCCAGCAGCCAAGACCCAGGGGACGGGCAGCCCCAGCATTTT.

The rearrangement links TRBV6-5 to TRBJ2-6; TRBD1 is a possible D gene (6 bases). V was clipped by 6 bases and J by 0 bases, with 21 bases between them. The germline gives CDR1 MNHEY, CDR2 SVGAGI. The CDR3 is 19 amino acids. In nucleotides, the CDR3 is TGTGCCAGCAGATATTCGACAGGTGGCGAGAACTCTGGGGCCAACGTCCTGACTTTC. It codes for CASRYSTGGENSGANVLTF.

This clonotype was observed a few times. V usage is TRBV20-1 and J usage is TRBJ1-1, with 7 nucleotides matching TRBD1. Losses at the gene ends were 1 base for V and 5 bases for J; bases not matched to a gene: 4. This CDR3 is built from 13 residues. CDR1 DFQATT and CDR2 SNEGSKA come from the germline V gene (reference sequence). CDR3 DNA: TGCAGTGCTAGAGGGAGGGGGCAAACTGAAGCTTTCTTT. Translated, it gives CSARGRGQTEAFF.

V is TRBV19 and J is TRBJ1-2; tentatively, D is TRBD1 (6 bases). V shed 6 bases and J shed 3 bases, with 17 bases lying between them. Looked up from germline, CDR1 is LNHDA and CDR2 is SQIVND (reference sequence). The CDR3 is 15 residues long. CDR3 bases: TGTGCCAGTAGCCCGGGCGTCCGGGGGCACTATGGCTACACCTTC. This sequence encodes CASSPGVRGHYGYTF.

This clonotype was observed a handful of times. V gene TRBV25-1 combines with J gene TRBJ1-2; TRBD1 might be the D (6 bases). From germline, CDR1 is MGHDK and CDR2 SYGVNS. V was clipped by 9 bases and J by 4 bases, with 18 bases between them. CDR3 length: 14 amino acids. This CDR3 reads CASSRGLFGYGYTF. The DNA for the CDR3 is TGTGCCAGTAGCCGGGGGCTCTTCGGCTATGGCTACACCTTC.

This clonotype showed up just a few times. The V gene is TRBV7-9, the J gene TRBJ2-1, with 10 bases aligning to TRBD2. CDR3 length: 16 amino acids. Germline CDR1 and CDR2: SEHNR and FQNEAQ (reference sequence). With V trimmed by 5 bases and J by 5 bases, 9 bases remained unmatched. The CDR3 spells CASSPHTSGADNEQFF. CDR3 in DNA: TGTGCCAGCAGCCCGCATACTAGCGGGGCAGACAATGAGCAGTTCTTC.

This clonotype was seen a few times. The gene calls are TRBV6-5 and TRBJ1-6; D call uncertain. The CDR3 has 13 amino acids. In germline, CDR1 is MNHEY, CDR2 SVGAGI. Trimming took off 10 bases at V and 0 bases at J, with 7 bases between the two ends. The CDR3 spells CATSRSYNSPLHF. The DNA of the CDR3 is TGTGCCACGTCCCGCTCCTATAATTCACCCCTCCACTTT.

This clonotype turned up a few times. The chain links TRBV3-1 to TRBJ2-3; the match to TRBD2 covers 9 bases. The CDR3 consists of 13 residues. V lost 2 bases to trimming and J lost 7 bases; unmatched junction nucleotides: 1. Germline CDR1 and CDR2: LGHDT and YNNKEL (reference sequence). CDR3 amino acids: CASSQSGGHTQYF. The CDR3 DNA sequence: TGTGCCAGCAGCCAAAGCGGGGGGCATACGCAGTATTTT.

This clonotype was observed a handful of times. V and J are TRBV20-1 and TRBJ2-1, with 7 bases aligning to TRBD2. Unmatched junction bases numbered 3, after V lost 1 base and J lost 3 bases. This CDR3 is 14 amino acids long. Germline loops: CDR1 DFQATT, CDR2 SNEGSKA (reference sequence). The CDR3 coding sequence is TGCAGTGCTAGAGGGCGGGGGATCTACAATGAGCAGTTCTTC. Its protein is CSARGRGIYNEQFF.